This T cell receptor (beta chain) was documented in a study of patients and donors after allogeneic stem cell transplantation. This clonotype was seen a handful of times. Using its own MiXCR run on the RT-PCR reads, TCRdb lists one record per CDR3 protein. The repertoire holds about 410,000 distinct CDR3 sequences, with 16% as singletons. This TCR was sampled from a human donor who was either an allogeneic HSCT recipient or a stem cell or donor lymphocyte infusion donor (not recorded which). It is not recorded whose cells these are; they may come from a transplant donor. Sequencing was done on a sample of blood, either unsorted or a sorted T cell fraction (not recorded which).

The CDR3 protein is CASSELGGSPLQPQHF. The CDR3 DNA sequence: TGTGCCAGCAGTGAATTGGGGGGCTCCCCGCTACAGCCCCAGCATTTT. V gene TRBV2 combines with J gene TRBJ1-5; weak D call: TRBD1 (6 bases). CDR3 size: 16 residues. Trimming removed 2 bases from V and 7 bases from J, with 18 bases in between. Per the germline V gene, CDR1 is SNHLY and CDR2 is FYNNEI. The complete variable domain, with remaining parts taken from reference TRBV2 and TRBJ1-5, reads EPEVTQTPSHQVTQMGQEVILRCVPISNHLYFYWYRQILGQKVEFLVSFYNNEISEKSEIFDDQFSVERPDGSNFTLKIRSTKLEDSAMYFCASSELGGSPLQPQHFGDGTRLSIL.